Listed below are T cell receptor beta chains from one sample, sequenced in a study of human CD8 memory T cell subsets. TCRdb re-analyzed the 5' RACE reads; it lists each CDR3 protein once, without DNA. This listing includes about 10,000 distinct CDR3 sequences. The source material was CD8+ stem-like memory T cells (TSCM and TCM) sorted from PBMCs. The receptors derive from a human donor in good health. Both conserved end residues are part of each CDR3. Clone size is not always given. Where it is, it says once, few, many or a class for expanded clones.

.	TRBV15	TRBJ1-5	CATRKDSNQPQHF
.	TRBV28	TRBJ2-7	CASSRQVDYEQYF
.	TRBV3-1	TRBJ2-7	CASSLSNRRTEQYF
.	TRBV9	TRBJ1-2	CASSERRQPDGYTF
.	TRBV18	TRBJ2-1	CASSPQGPSSYNEQFF
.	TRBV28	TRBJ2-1	CASRPTLVGTASDEQFF
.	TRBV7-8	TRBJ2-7	CASSLRQSYEQYF
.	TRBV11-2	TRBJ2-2	CASSRTSDTGELFF
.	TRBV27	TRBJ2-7	CATTRRDRGIYEQYF
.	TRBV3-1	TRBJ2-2	CASSQDLAERYANTGELFF
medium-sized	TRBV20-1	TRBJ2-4	CSAHQLAGEYIQYF
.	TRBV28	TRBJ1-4	CASSLGLGDNEKLFF
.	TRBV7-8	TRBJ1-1	CASSLGQGLMNTEAFF
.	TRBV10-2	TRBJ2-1	CASRETSGALDEQFF
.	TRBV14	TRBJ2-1	CASSQGYYNEQFF
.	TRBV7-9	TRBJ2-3	CASSLLSTDTQYF
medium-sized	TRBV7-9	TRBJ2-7	CASSLPLAGEYYEQYF
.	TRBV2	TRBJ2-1	CASGVGQGPYNEQFF
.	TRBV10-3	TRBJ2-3	CAISDSSGGDTQYF
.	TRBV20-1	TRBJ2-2	CSAHPLGLAVIRTGELFF
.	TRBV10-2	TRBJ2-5	CASSEWALNQETQYF
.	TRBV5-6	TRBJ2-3	CASSLGQGAIDTQYF
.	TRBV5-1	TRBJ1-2	CASSLEQRTTNYGYTF
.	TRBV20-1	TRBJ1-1	CSAQDRVNTEAFF
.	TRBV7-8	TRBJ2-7	CASSLTGTSGGETEQYF
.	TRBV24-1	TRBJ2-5	CATSDFDQLTPRGETQYF
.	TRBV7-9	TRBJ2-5	CASSVYYETQYF
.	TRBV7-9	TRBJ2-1	CASSLAGGLNEQFF
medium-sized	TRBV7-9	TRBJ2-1	CASDVQGNEQFF
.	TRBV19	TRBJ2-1	CASSIQPYNEQFF
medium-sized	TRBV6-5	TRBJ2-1	CASTPGIYNEQFF
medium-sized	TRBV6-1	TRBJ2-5	CASSEGDRTYQETQYF
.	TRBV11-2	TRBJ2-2	CASSKARGQGGTGELFF
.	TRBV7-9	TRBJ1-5	CASSSTEGNQPQHF
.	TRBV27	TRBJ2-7	CASSKRQGVYEQYF
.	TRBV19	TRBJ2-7	CASSPGTAGYEQYF
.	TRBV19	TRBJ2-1	CASSIGLGLYNEQFF
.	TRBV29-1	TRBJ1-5	CSVGARGSNQPQHF
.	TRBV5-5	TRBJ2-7	CASSLQGLAGDEQYF
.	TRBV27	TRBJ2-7	CASSSAGAYEQYF
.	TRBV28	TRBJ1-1	CASSLGGGEAFF
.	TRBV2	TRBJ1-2	CASSEGAGRGYGYTF
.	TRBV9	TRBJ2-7	CASSVGVSSYEQYF
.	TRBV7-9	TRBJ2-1	CASSSLAGGIDQFF
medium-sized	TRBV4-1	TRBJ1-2	CASSQASMGNDYGYTF